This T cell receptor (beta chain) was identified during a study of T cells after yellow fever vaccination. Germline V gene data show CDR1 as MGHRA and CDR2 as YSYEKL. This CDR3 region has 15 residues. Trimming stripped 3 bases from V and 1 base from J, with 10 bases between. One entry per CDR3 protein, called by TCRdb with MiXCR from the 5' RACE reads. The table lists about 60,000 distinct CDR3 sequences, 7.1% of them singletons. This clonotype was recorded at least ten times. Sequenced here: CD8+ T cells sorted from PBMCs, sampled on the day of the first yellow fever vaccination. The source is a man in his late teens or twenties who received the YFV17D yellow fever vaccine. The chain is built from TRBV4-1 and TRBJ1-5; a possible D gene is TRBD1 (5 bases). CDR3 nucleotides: TGCGCCAGCAGCCAGAGGCGGGACAGCAATCAGCCCCAGCATTTT. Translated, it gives CASSQRRDSNQPQHF.